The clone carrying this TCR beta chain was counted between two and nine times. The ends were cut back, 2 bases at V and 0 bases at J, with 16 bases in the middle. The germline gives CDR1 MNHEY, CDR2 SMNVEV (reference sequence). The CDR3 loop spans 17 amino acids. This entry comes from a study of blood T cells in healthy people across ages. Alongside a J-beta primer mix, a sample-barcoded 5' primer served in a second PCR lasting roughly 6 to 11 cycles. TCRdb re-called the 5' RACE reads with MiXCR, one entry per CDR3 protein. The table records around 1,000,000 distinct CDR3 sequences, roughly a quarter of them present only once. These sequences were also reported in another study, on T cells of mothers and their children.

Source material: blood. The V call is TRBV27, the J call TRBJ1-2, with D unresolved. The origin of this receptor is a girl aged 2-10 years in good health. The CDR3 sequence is CASSLRWRLDTNYGYTF. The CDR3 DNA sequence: TGTGCCAGCAGTTTAAGGTGGCGGCTGGATACTAACTATGGCTACACCTTC.